The subject of this entry is one T cell receptor beta chain. What it binds is not known. At one of its ends the junction is not consistent with the germline gene, which may arise from a read error. This sample is drawn from a study of OX40 agonist ivuxolimab in advanced cancers. Background on the study: Ivuxolimab, which is an agonistic anti-OX40 (CD134) antibody, was administered to the patients. Patients with hepatocellular carcinoma, melanoma, renal cell or head and neck cancer made up the dose-escalation patients. Study findings and constraints: Clones of CD4+ and CD8+ blood T cells grew by week 6 at doses of 0.1 to 3.0 mg/kg.

Clones were sequenced by immunoSEQ multiplex PCR, and TCRdb holds only the in-frame ones, with some missing. The sample lists 35,000 to 45,000 clones, about 90% seen once, with around a fifth in the top ten. This CDR3 contains 14 residues. Looked up from germline, CDR1 is ENHRY and CDR2 is SYGVKD. The receptor comes from an adult with an advanced solid tumor such as melanoma, head and neck, liver or kidney cancer. This rearrangement joins TRBV10-3 to TRBJ1-4, with unresolved D. The source was CD4+ or CD8+ T cells sorted from blood, collected in a trial of the OX40 agonist ivuxolimab. The CDR3 reads CAISESPEGGSSGF. The DNA of the CDR3 is TGTGCCATCAGTGAGTCGCCCGAGGGAGGGTCCTCGGGTTTT.